The sequence of this T cell receptor beta chain was determined in a study of cytomegalovirus exposure and HLA in healthy donors. Germline V CDR1 and CDR2: LGHNT, FRNRAP. The CDR3 totals 14 residues. The ends were cut back, 5 bases at V and 4 bases at J, with 14 bases in the middle. Profiled with immunoSEQ multiplex PCR; TCRdb holds only in-frame clones, not every one. The table lists about 86,000 clones, approximately 93% of them singletons. Findings of the study overall: Reports indicated that the classifier achieved high specificity and sensitivity in diagnosing cytomegalovirus status. Among the CMV-associated chains, three were confirmed in vitro as specific for CMV antigens. Some TCR beta chains (164 of them) were listed as cytomegalovirus-associated.

Points on this clone: Its antigen is undetermined.

Material for sequencing was PBMCs. This clonotype originated in a man younger than 35 in good health and CMV-seronegative. The chain recombines TRBV12-5 with TRBJ1-2, with a weak D call TRBD1 (5 bases). CDR3 loop: CASGPPGLGYGYTF. In DNA, the CDR3 is TGTGCTAGTGGTCCGCCGGGACTCGGCTATGGCTACACCTTC. Full variable domain (remainder filled in from reference TRBV12-5 and TRBJ1-2): DARVTQTPRHKVTEMGQEVTMRCQPILGHNTVFWYRQTMMQGLELLAYFRNRAPLDDSGMPKDRFSAEMPDATLATLKIQPSEPRDSAVYFCASGPPGLGYGYTFGSGTRLTVV.